These T cell receptor beta chains were read from a single sample in a study of Ad26.COV2.S vaccination and SARS-CoV-2 variants. Assay: immunoSEQ multiplex PCR; the TCRdb copy retains only in-frame clones and omits some. The table has some 340,000 clones, about 86% seen once. The source was peripheral blood, collected in a trial of Ad26.COV2.S vaccine versus placebo. The source is a person aged 18 to 65 who received the Ad26.COV2.S COVID-19 vaccine or a placebo. The CDR3 runs from the conserved cysteine through the conserved F or W. Fields, in order: V gene, J gene, clone size, D gene, CDR3 protein, CDR3 DNA. A D gene is named only where the DNA matches it firmly. The size field is filled for only some rows; it gives once, few, many or a size class.

TRBV10-3,TRBJ1-6,-,TRBD1,CAISAGQVKTKLGPLHF,TGTGCCATCAGCGCGGGACAGGTGAAAACGAAATTGGGACCCCTCCACTTT
TRBV5-6,TRBJ1-1,-,-,CASSTSERRAVGEAFF,TGTGCCAGCAGCACCTCAGAGCGACGGGCGGTGGGTGAAGCTTTCTTT
TRBV18,TRBJ1-5,few,-,CASSPVGGQGNQPQHF,TGTGCCAGCTCACCAGTTGGCGGCCAGGGCAATCAGCCCCAGCATTTT
TRBV5-6,TRBJ2-6,-,TRBD1,CASSFMHDRGAGGANVLTF,TGTGCCAGCAGCTTTATGCACGACAGGGGAGCTGGTGGGGCCAACGTCCTGACTTTC
TRBV5-1,TRBJ2-7,-,-,CASSFGLEGASEQYF,TGCGCCAGCAGCTTTGGCCTGGAGGGGGCGAGTGAGCAGTACTTC
TRBV7-2,TRBJ1-1,-,TRBD1,CASSLVGQLNTEAFF,TGTGCCAGCAGCTTGGTGGGACAGCTGAACACTGAAGCTTTCTTT
TRBV6-2/TRBV6-3,TRBJ1-2,-,-,CASSWAMGGYTF,TGTGCCAGCAGTTGGGCCATGGGTGGCTACACCTTC
TRBV5-4,TRBJ1-1,-,-,CASSLRDTNTEAFF,TGTGCCAGCAGCTTGAGGGACACCAACACTGAAGCTTTCTTT
TRBV5-1,TRBJ2-4,-,-,CASSQGQLAKNIQYF,TGCGCCAGCAGCCAAGGACAGTTAGCCAAAAACATTCAGTACTTC
TRBV19,TRBJ1-5,-,-,CASSIGGNQPQHF,TGTGCCAGTTCTATTGGGGGCAATCAGCCCCAGCATTTT
TRBV30,TRBJ1-2,-,-,CAWSARVGYGYTF,TGTGCCTGGAGTGCCCGGGTGGGGTATGGCTACACCTTC
TRBV7-2,TRBJ2-5,-,TRBD1,CASSPRDRQETQYF,TGTGCCAGCAGCCCAAGGGACAGGCAAGAGACCCAGTACTTC
TRBV5-1,TRBJ2-7,-,TRBD1,CASSPTGTYEQYF,TGCGCCAGCAGCCCGACAGGGACGTACGAGCAGTACTTC
TRBV15,TRBJ2-3,-,-,CATSGEPGRLSTDTQYF,TGTGCCACCAGCGGAGAACCGGGACGGCTAAGCACAGATACGCAGTATTTT
TRBV5-1,TRBJ2-1,few,-,CASSFLQGSPYNEQFF,TGCGCCAGCAGCTTCTTGCAGGGTTCCCCCTACAATGAGCAGTTCTTC
TRBV23-1,TRBJ1-2,-,-,CASSPGGANYGYTF,TGCGCCAGCAGTCCCGGGGGGGCTAACTATGGCTACACCTTC
TRBV15,TRBJ2-1,-,TRBD1,CATSTGTGWFYNEQFF,TGTGCCACCAGCACCGGGACAGGGTGGTTCTACAATGAGCAGTTCTTC
TRBV6-4,TRBJ1-2,once,-,CASSATGYGGYTF,TGTGCCAGCAGTGCCACAGGGTACGGGGGCTACACCTTC
TRBV3-1/TRBV3-2,TRBJ2-3,once,TRBD2,CASSQDRRGVWDTQYF,TGTGCCAGCAGCCAAGATCGCCGGGGGGTCTGGGATACGCAGTATTTT
TRBV2,TRBJ2-3,-,TRBD2,CASSETSGSTDTQYF,TGTGCCAGCAGCGAGACTAGCGGGAGCACAGATACGCAGTATTTT
TRBV9,TRBJ1-1,-,-,CASSRDPKRVDTEAFF,TGTGCCAGCAGCCGGGACCCCAAACGGGTGGATACTGAAGCTTTCTTT
TRBV10-3,TRBJ1-5,-,TRBD1,CAISESRGQGQPQHF,TGTGCCATCAGTGAGTCGAGGGGACAGGGACAGCCCCAGCATTTT
TRBV18,TRBJ2-5,-,-,CASSPNRAETQYF,TGTGCCAGCTCACCGAACAGGGCCGAGACCCAGTACTTC
TRBV2,TRBJ1-1,once,TRBD1,CASRVRTGNTEAFF,TGTGCCAGCAGGGTGAGGACAGGGAACACTGAAGCTTTCTTT
TRBV5-1,TRBJ1-1,-,TRBD1,CASSSQQGITEAFF,TGCGCCAGCAGCTCGCAACAGGGGATTACTGAAGCTTTCTTT
TRBV11-2,TRBJ2-7,-,TRBD1,CASSFTLTGIDEQYF,TGTGCCAGCAGCTTCACCTTGACAGGGATCGACGAGCAGTACTTC
TRBV19,TRBJ1-2,-,TRBD1,CASNRGQTGYGYTF,TGTGCCAGTAACAGGGGGCAAACGGGCTATGGCTACACCTTC
TRBV15,TRBJ2-6,-,-,CATTGRTSGANVLIF,TGTGCCACCACGGGACGCACATCTGGGGCCAACGTCCTGATTTTC
TRBV7-9,TRBJ2-2,once,-,CASSLYFGGRKNTGELFF,TGTGCCAGCAGCCTGTATTTCGGGGGCCGGAAAAACACCGGGGAGCTGTTTTTT
TRBV7-9,TRBJ2-7,-,-,CASSLGRGSGEQYF,TGTGCCAGCAGCTTAGGCCGGGGAAGTGGCGAGCAGTACTTC